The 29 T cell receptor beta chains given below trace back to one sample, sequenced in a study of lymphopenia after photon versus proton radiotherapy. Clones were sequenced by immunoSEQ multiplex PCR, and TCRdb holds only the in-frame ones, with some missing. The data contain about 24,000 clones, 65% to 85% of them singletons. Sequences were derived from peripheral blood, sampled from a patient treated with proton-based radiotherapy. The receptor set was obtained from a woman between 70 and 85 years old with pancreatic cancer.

The CDR3 reads CAWSVGGANTYGYTF. For the CDR3, the DNA is TGTGCCTGGAGTGTGGGGGGGGCGAATACCTATGGCTACACCTTC. The rearrangement uses TRBV30 and TRBJ1-2; D may be TRBD1 (6 bases). The CDR3 has 15 amino acids. Germline V CDR1 and CDR2: GTSNPN, SVGIG (reference sequence). Trimming pared 0 bases from V and 4 bases from J, leaving 15 bases between.

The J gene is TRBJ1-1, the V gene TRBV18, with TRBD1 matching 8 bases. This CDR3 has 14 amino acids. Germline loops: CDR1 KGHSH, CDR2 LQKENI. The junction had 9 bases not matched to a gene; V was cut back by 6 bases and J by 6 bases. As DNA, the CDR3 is TGTGCCAGCTCTACCGGGACAGGCCGGTCTGAAGCTTTCTTT. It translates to CASSTGTGRSEAFF.

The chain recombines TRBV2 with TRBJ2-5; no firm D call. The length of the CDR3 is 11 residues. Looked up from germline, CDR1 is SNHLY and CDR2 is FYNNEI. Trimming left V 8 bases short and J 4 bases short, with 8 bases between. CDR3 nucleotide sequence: TGTGCCAGCTCCCCGGTAGAGACCCAGTACTTC. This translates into CASSPVETQYF.

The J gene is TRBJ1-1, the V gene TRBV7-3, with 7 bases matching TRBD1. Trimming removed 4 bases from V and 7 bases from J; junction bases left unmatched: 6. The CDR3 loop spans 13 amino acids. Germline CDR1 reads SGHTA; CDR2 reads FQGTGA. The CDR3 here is CASSWGQKSEAFF. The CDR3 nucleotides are TGTGCCAGCAGCTGGGGACAGAAAAGTGAAGCTTTCTTT.

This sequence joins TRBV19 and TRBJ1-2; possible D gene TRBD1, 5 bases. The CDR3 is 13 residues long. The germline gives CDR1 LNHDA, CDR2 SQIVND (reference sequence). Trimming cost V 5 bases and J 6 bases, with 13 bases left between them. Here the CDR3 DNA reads TGTGCCAGTAGTTATAGGCAGGGTCATGGCTACACCTTC. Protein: CASSYRQGHGYTF.

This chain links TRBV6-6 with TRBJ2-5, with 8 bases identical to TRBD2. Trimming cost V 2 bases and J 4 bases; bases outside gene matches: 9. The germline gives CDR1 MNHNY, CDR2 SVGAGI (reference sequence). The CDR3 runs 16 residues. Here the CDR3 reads CASSYDRRGGSETQYF. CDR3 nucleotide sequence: TGTGCCAGCAGTTACGACCGACGGGGGGGTTCAGAGACCCAGTACTTC.

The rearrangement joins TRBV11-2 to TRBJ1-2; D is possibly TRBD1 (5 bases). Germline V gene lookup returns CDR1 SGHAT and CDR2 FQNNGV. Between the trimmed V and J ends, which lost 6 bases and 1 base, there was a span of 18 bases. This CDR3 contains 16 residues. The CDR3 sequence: CASRSLTGRSNYGYTF. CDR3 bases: TGTGCCAGCAGAAGCCTAACAGGTAGAAGTAACTATGGCTACACCTTC. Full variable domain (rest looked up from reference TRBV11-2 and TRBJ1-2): EAGVAQSPRYKIIEKRQSVAFWCNPISGHATLYWYQQILGQGPKLLIQFQNNGVVDDSQLPKDRFSAERLKGVDSTLKIQPAKLEDSAVYLCASRSLTGRSNYGYTFGSGTRLTVV.

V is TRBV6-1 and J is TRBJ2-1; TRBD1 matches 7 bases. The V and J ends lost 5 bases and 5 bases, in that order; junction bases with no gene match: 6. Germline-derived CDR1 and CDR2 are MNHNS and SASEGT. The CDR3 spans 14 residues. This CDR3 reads CASSPGTVDNEQFF. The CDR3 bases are TGTGCCAGCAGTCCCGGGACAGTTGACAATGAGCAGTTCTTC.

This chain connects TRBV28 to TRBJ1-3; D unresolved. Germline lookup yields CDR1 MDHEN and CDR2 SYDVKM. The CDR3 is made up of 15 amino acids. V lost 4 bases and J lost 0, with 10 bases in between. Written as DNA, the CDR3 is TGTGCCAGCAGTTATCCGCAGAGCTCTGGAAACACCATATATTTT. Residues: CASSYPQSSGNTIYF. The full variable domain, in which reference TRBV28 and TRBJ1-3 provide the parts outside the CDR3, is DVKVTQSSRYLVKRTGEKVFLECVQDMDHENMFWYRQDPGLGLRLIYFSYDVKMKEKGDIPEGYSVSREKKERFSLILESASTNQTSMYLCASSYPQSSGNTIYFGEGSWLTVV.

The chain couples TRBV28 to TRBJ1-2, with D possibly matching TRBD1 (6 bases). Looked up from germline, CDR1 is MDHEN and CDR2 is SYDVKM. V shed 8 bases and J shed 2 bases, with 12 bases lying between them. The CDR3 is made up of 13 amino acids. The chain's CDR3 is CASLADRNYGYTF. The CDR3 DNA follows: TGTGCCAGCTTGGCGGACAGAAACTATGGCTACACCTTC.

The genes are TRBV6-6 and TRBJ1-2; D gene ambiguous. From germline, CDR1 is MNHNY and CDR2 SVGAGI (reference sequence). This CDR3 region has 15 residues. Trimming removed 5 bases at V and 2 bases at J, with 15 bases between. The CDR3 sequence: CASSTAGLKNYGYTF. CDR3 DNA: TGTGCCAGCAGTACCGCGGGCCTCAAGAACTATGGCTACACCTTC.

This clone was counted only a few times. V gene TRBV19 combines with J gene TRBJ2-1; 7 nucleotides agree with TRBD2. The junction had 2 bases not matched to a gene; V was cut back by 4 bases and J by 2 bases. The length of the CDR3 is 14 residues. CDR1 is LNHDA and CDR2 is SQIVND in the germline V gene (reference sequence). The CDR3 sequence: CASSSGTTYNEQFF. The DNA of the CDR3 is TGTGCCAGTAGTAGCGGGACTACCTACAATGAGCAGTTCTTC.

For the CDR3, the DNA is TGTGCCAGCAGCTTATCCCAGTCCTACAATGAGCAGTTCTTC. Its translation: CASSLSQSYNEQFF. This chain links TRBV7-9 with TRBJ2-1; D is ambiguous. Germline assignment: CDR1 SEHNR and CDR2 FQNEAQ (reference sequence). The CDR3 totals 14 residues. V lost 2 bases, J lost 1 base, and 6 bases lay in between.

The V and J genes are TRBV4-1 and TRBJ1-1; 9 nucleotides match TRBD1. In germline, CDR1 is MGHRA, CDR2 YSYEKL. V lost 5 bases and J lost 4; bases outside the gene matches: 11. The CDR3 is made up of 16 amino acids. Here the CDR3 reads CASSGNYRGPGTEAFF. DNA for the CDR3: TGCGCCAGCAGCGGGAACTACAGGGGGCCGGGCACTGAAGCTTTCTTT.

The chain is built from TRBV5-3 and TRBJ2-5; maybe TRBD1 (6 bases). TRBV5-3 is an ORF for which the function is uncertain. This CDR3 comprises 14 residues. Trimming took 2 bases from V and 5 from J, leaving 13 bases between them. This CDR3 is CARSLTGIGETQYF. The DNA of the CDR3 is TGTGCCAGAAGCTTAACAGGGATTGGGGAGACCCAGTACTTC.

CDR3 amino acids: CASSLSTGTGRASPLHF. In nucleotides, the CDR3 is TGTGCCAGCAGTCTGTCTACCGGGACAGGGAGAGCTTCACCCCTCCACTTT. The chain recombines TRBV27 with TRBJ1-6; TRBD1 matches 9 bases. The CDR3 spans 17 residues. The junction had 14 bases not matched to a gene; V was cut back by 5 bases and J by 9 bases. The germline V gene has CDR1 MNHEY and CDR2 SMNVEV (reference sequence).

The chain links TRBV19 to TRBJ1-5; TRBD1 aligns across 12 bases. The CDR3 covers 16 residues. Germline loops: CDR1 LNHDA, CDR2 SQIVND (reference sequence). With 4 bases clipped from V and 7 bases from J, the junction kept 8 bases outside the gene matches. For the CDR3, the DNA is TGTGCCAGTAGTAAACCGGGACAGGGGGCAGGGCAGCCCCAGCATTTT. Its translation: CASSKPGQGAGQPQHF.

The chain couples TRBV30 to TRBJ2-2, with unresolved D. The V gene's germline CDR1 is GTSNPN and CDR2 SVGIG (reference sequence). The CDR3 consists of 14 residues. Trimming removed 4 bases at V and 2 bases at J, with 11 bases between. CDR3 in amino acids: CAWTATLNTGELFF. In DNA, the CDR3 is TGTGCCTGGACTGCCACCTTAAACACCGGGGAGCTGTTTTTT.

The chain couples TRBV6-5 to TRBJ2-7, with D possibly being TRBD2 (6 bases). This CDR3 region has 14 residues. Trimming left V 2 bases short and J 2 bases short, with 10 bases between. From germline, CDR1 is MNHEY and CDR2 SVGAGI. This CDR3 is CASSYAGPTYEQYF. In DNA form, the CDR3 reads TGTGCCAGCAGTTACGCGGGACCCACCTACGAGCAGTACTTC.

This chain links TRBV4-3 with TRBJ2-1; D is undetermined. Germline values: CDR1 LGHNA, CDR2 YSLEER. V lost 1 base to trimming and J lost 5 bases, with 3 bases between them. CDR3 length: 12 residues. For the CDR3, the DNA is TGCGCCAGCAGCCAAGTGAACAATGAGCAGTTCTTC. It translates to CASSQVNNEQFF.

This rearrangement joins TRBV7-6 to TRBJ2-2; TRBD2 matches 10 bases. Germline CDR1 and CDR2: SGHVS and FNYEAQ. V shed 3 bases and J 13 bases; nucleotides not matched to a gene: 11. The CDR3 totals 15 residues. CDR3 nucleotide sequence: TGTGCCAGCAGCTTTGTAGCGGGAGGACCCACGGGGCTGTTTTTT. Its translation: CASSFVAGGPTGLFF.

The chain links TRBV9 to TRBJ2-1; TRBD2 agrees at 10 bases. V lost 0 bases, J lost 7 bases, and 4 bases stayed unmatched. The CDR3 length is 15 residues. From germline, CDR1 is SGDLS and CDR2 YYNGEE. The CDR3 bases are TGTGCCAGCAGCGTAGGGCTAGCGGGAGAGAATGAGCAGTTCTTC. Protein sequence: CASSVGLAGENEQFF. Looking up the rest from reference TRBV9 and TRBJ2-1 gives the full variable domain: DSGVTQTPKHLITATGQRVTLRCSPRSGDLSVYWYQQSLDQGLQFLIQYYNGEERAKGNILERFSAQQFPDLHSELNLSSLELGDSALYFCASSVGLAGENEQFFGPGTRLTVL.

The DNA of the CDR3 is TGTGCCAGCAGCCAACGACAGGGCGGTGGCTACACCTTC. It encodes CASSQRQGGGYTF. The chain joins TRBV2 to TRBJ1-2; the match to TRBD1 covers 7 bases. The V gene end was trimmed by 6 bases and the J gene end by 7 bases; junction bases not matched to a gene: 8. Per germline, CDR1 SNHLY and CDR2 FYNNEI. The CDR3 is 13 amino acids. The full variable domain, with the rest looked up from reference TRBV2 and TRBJ1-2, is EPEVTQTPSHQVTQMGQEVILRCVPISNHLYFYWYRQILGQKVEFLVSFYNNEISEKSEIFDDQFSVERPDGSNFTLKIRSTKLEDSAMYFCASSQRQGGGYTFGSGTRLTVV.

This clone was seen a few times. In nucleotides, the CDR3 is TGTGCCAGCTCACTCTCCGACATCACAGATACGCAGTATTTT. It codes for CASSLSDITDTQYF. The gene calls are TRBV18 and TRBJ2-3; D is unresolved. V dropped 4 bases and J dropped 2 bases, with 10 bases sitting between them. CDR3 length equals 14 residues. Germline V gene data show CDR1 as KGHSH and CDR2 as LQKENI. Based on the CDR3 plus reference TRBV18 and TRBJ2-3, the full variable domain is NAGVMQNPRHLVRRRGQEARLRCSPMKGHSHVYWYRQLPEEGLKFMVYLQKENIIDESGMPKERFSAEFPKEGPSILRIQQVVRGDSAAYFCASSLSDITDTQYFGPGTRLTVL.

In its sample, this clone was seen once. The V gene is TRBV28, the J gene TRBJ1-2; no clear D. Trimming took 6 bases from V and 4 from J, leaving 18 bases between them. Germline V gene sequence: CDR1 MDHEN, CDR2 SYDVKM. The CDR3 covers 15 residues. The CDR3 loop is CASSPGGPFGYGYTF. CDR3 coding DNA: TGTGCCAGCAGCCCGGGCGGCCCATTTGGCTATGGCTACACCTTC.

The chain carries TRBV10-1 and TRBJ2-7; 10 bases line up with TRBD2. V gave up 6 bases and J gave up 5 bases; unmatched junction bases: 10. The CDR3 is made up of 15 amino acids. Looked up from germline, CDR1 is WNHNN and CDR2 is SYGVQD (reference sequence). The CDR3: CASRPGGTSVDEQYF. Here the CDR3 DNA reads TGCGCCAGCAGACCGGGCGGGACTAGCGTCGACGAGCAGTACTTC.

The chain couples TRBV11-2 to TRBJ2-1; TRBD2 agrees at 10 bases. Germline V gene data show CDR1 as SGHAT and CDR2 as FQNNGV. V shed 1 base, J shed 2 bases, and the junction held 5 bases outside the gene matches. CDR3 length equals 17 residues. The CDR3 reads CASSLGASGSAYNEQFF. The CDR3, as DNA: TGTGCCAGCAGCTTAGGGGCTAGCGGGAGTGCCTACAATGAGCAGTTCTTC.

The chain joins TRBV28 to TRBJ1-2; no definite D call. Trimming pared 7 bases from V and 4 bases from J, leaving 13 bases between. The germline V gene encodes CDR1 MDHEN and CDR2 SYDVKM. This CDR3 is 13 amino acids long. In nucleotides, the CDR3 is TGTGCCAGCACCGAGTCAGGAGTCTATGGCTACACCTTC. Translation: CASTESGVYGYTF.

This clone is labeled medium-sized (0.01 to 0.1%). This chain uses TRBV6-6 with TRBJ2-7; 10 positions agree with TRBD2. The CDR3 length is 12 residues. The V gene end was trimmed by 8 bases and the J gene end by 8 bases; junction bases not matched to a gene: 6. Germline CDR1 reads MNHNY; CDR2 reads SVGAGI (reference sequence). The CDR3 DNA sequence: TGTGCCAGCTCTAGCGGGGGCGTGAAGCAGTACTTC. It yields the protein CASSSGGVKQYF.